The rows below give T cell receptor beta chains drawn from one sample of a study of blood T cell repertoires in COVID-19. The data were produced by immunoSEQ multiplex PCR, yet TCRdb's version contains in-frame clones alone and is incomplete. The repertoire holds around 99,000 clones, 79% seen once, with roughly 18% in the top ten. Sequences were obtained from peripheral blood. Receptors were obtained from a woman at least 80 years old with active or convalescent COVID-19. CDR3s include the opening cysteine and the closing phenylalanine or tryptophan. A D gene is named only where the DNA matches it firmly. Size tells how often a clone was seen (once, few, many) or the class of an expanded clone, and some rows leave it out.

cdr3_aa cdr3_nt clone_size d_call v_call cdr3_length j_call
CASSPPTLRDTEAFF TGTGCCAGCTCACCACCGACCCTGCGGGACACTGAAGCTTTCTTT - - TRBV18 15 TRBJ1-1
CASSPRTSGSFYEQYF TGTGCCAGCAGTCCCAGGACTAGCGGGAGTTTTTACGAGCAGTACTTC - TRBD2 TRBV27 16 TRBJ2-7
CASSTDGGYGYTF TGCGCCAGCAGCACGGACGGGGGCTATGGCTACACCTTC - - TRBV5-1 13 TRBJ1-2
CASSKRELYGYTF TGTGCCAGTAGTAAAAGGGAGCTCTATGGCTACACCTTC - - TRBV19 13 TRBJ1-2
CAADSTNQPQHF TGTGCCGCTGACAGTACTAATCAGCCCCAGCATTTT - - TRBV28 12 TRBJ1-5
CATSRARGGQRRSEAFF TGTGCCACCAGCAGAGCTCGAGGGGGACAGAGGAGGTCTGAAGCTTTCTTT few TRBD1 TRBV15 17 TRBJ1-1
CASSQKGWSSGANVLTF TGTGCCAGCAGCCAAAAGGGGTGGAGCTCTGGGGCCAACGTCCTGACTTTC - - TRBV11-2 17 TRBJ2-6
CASSPSGSTDTQYF TGCGCCAGCAGCCCCAGCGGTAGCACAGATACGCAGTATTTT - - TRBV4-3 14 TRBJ2-3
CASSSPREADTEAFF TGCGCCAGCAGCTCACCCAGGGAGGCGGACACTGAAGCTTTCTTT few - TRBV5-1 15 TRBJ1-1
CASTQRQAYEQYF TGTGCCAGCACTCAGCGGCAGGCCTACGAGCAGTACTTC - - TRBV2 13 TRBJ2-7
CASSHGTSGRGGETQYF TGTGCCAGCAGCCATGGGACTAGCGGGAGGGGCGGGGAGACCCAGTACTTC - TRBD2 TRBV3-1/TRBV3-2 17 TRBJ2-5